A selection of T cell receptor beta chains follows, all from one sample in a study of cytomegalovirus exposure and HLA in healthy donors. TCRdb's copy holds only in-frame clones and misses some; the assay was immunoSEQ multiplex PCR. The sample records roughly 33,000 clones, 80% being singletons. Sequencing used PBMCs. Source of these receptors: a male donor in good health and CMV-seronegative. Each CDR3 is given with its conserved first and last residue. The order of the fields is clone size, V gene, D gene, J gene, CDR3 DNA, CDR3 protein. D genes are given only for firm matches. A row's size may be missing; if present it is once, few, many or a size class.

-,TRBV5-1,-,TRBJ2-5,TGCGCCAGCAGCTTGCAGGAGCGGTTGGGGGAGACCCAGTACTTC,CASSLQERLGETQYF
-,TRBV21-1,-,TRBJ2-2,TGTGCCAGCAGCAAAGTGGGTTGCGGGCATGGGGCCGGGGAGCTGTTTTTT,CASSKVGCGHGAGELFF
-,TRBV29-1,TRBD1,TRBJ2-1,TGCAGCGCCGCGGGGACAGGGGAAGGTGAGCAGTTCTTC,CSAAGTGEGEQFF
-,TRBV10-3,-,TRBJ2-7,TGTGCCATCAGTGAGTCGATCTGGGACTCGAACTCCTACGAGCAGTACTTC,CAISESIWDSNSYEQYF
-,TRBV6-1,-,TRBJ1-2,TGTGCCAGCAGTGTCGTCACAAACTATGGCTACACCTTC,CASSVVTNYGYTF
medium-sized,TRBV28,-,TRBJ2-1,TGTGCCAGCAGTCCTCAGGGGTTTGAGCAGTTCTTC,CASSPQGFEQFF
-,TRBV5-1,TRBD1,TRBJ2-1,TGCGCCAGCAGCTTGGCACAGGGGATTACCTACAATGAGCAGTTCTTC,CASSLAQGITYNEQFF
-,TRBV30,-,TRBJ2-5,TGTGCCTGGAGTGTGGACACCCAAGAGACCCAGTACTTC,CAWSVDTQETQYF
-,TRBV7-2,TRBD2,TRBJ2-1,TGTGCCAGCACCCAAAGTTGGCTAGCGGGGGCCTACAATGAGCAGTTCTTC,CASTQSWLAGAYNEQFF
-,TRBV28,-,TRBJ1-2,TGTGCCAGCAGTTTCGTCGGGGTTACTAACTATGGCTACACCTTC,CASSFVGVTNYGYTF
once,TRBV15,-,TRBJ1-2,TGTGCCACCAGCAGAGATACTTATGGAGGCTATGGCTACACCTTC,CATSRDTYGGYGYTF
-,TRBV7-2,-,TRBJ1-1,TGTGCCAGCAGCCCGATGAGTCACACTGAAGCTTTCTTT,CASSPMSHTEAFF
-,TRBV19,-,TRBJ1-2,TGTGCCAGTAGTCCCGGGGGGGCCTATGGCTACACCTTC,CASSPGGAYGYTF
-,TRBV6-6,-,TRBJ2-2,TGTGCCAGCAGTTACTCCTCACCCAGCGGGGAGCTGTTTTTT,CASSYSSPSGELFF
-,TRBV5-1,-,TRBJ1-1,TGCGCCAGCAGCCTAATTCTCGGGAGTAACACTGAAGCTTTCTTT,CASSLILGSNTEAFF
-,TRBV5-6,TRBD1,TRBJ1-2,TGTGCCAGCAGCTTGCCCCAGGGGGCGGAAGGCTACACCTTC,CASSLPQGAEGYTF
once,TRBV28,TRBD2,TRBJ2-7,TGTGCCAGCAGCGTAGCGGGAGGGCCCTACGAGCAGTACTTC,CASSVAGGPYEQYF
-,TRBV5-1,-,TRBJ1-1,TGCGCCAGCAGCTTGCACGGGGGCACTGAAGCTTTCTTT,CASSLHGGTEAFF
-,TRBV9,-,TRBJ2-2,TGTGCCAGCAGCGTAGACCAGAGGGGGGAGCTGTTTTTT,CASSVDQRGELFF
-,TRBV10-3,-,TRBJ1-6,TGTGCCATCAGTGTGGGGGACACCAAATGGGATAATTCACCCCTCCACTTT,CAISVGDTKWDNSPLHF
-,TRBV5-1,TRBD1,TRBJ2-7,TGCGCCAGCAGCTTCCGGGACAGGGGCCACGAGCAGTACTTC,CASSFRDRGHEQYF
-,TRBV28,TRBD1,TRBJ1-1,TGTGCCAGCACCTCCACAGGGGGATGGACTGAAGCTTTCTTT,CASTSTGGWTEAFF
-,TRBV30,TRBD1,TRBJ1-5,TGTGCCTGGAGCCTAACAGGGTACTGGACAGGGGAAGATCAGCCCCAGCATTTT,CAWSLTGYWTGEDQPQHF
-,TRBV7-9,TRBD2,TRBJ2-7,TGTGCCAGCAGCCCACTGGGGGGGGACGACGAGCAGTACTTC,CASSPLGGDDEQYF
-,TRBV21-1,-,TRBJ1-1,TGTGCCAGCAGCACCGGGGCTTTCTTT,CASSTGAFF
-,TRBV5-1,-,TRBJ2-2,TGCGCCAGCAGCCCCGGGACACATAACACCGGGGAGCTGTTTTTT,CASSPGTHNTGELFF
-,TRBV9,TRBD1,TRBJ2-1,TGTGCCAGCAGCCCCCGGGGACAGGGGCATTTCAATGAGCAGTTCTTC,CASSPRGQGHFNEQFF
-,TRBV5-6,TRBD2,TRBJ2-7,TGTGCCAGCAGCTTGTCCCTAGCGGGGTCCCGGTACGAGCAGTACTTC,CASSLSLAGSRYEQYF
-,TRBV5-1,TRBD2,TRBJ2-5,TGCGCCACCAGCCGAGCGGGACTCTTGGGAGAGACCCAGTACTTC,CATSRAGLLGETQYF
-,TRBV5-6,TRBD1,TRBJ1-2,TGTGCCAGCAGCCCCGGGACAGGCTATGGCTACACCTTC,CASSPGTGYGYTF